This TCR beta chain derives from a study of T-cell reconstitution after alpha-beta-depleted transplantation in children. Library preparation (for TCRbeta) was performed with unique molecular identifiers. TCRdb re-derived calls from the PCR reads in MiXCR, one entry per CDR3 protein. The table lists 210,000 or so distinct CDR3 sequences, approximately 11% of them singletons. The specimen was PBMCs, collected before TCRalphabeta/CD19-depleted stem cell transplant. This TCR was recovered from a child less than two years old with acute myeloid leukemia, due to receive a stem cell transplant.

CDR3 region: CASRTLAGGRYEQYF. The CDR3 nucleotides are TGTGCCAGCAGAACCCTAGCGGGAGGAAGATACGAGCAGTACTTC. This rearrangement joins TRBV6-5 to TRBJ2-7; 11 bases align to TRBD2. Germline V gene data show CDR1 as MNHEY and CDR2 as SVGAGI. This CDR3 contains 15 residues. Trimming cost V 6 bases and J 4 bases; bases outside gene matches: 8.